This entry lists 20 T cell receptor beta chains sequenced from one sample in a study of control samples from healthy donors and cancer patients. Sequenced by immunoSEQ multiplex PCR; TCRdb stores in-frame clones only, minus some. The table shows roughly 400,000 clones, with about 93% occurring only once. The sample taken for sequencing was PBMCs. The receptors shown here come from a man aged 40-55 years with head and neck cancer.

Here the CDR3 reads CASSSDSYTEAFF. The DNA for the CDR3 is TGTGCCAGCAGCTCGGACAGTTACACTGAAGCTTTCTTT. The J gene is TRBJ1-1, the V gene TRBV11-3; D is possibly TRBD1 (6 bases). From germline, CDR1 is SGHNT and CDR2 YENEEA. The CDR3 spans 13 residues. With 4 bases removed from V and 3 bases from J, the gap between germline ends came to 9 bases. The whole variable domain, remainder taken from reference TRBV11-3 and TRBJ1-1, is EAGVVQSPRYKIIEKKQPVAFWCNPISGHNTLYWYLQNLGQGPELLIRYENEEAVDDSQLPKDRFSAERLKGVDSTLKIQPAELGDSAVYLCASSSDSYTEAFFGQGTRLTVV.

In nucleotides, the CDR3 is TGCGCCAGCAGCCACCAGGACGGACCCTATGGCTACACCTTC. It yields the protein CASSHQDGPYGYTF. The genes are TRBV5-1 and TRBJ1-2; D is undetermined. Germline V lookup: CDR1 SGHRS, CDR2 YFSETQ. The CDR3 loop spans 14 amino acids. The V end was cut by 4 bases, the J end by 4 bases, with 14 bases between.

The J gene is TRBJ1-3, the V gene TRBV6-5, with TRBD1 matching over 9 bases. Germline V CDR1 and CDR2: MNHEY, SVGAGI. The CDR3 is 16 residues long. After removal of 0 bases from V and 4 bases from J, the junction contained 4 bases not matched to a gene. Here the CDR3 DNA reads TGTGCCAGCAGTTACTCACAGGGGGCTAGAGGAAACACCATATATTTT. Amino acids: CASSYSQGARGNTIYF.

The chain joins TRBV6-5 to TRBJ1-5, with a weak D call TRBD1 (5 bases). Germline V gives CDR1 MNHEY, CDR2 SVGAGI. The CDR3 is 14 residues long. V was shortened by 5 bases and J by 0 bases, with 8 bases between the two germline ends. CDR3 nucleotide sequence: TGTGCCAGCAGTCGGGACCTTAGCAATCAGCCCCAGCATTTT. This translates into CASSRDLSNQPQHF.

The J gene is TRBJ2-3, the V gene TRBV11-2; 7 nucleotides line up with TRBD1. This CDR3 spans 14 amino acids. The ends lost 4 bases at V and 1 base at J; junction bases unmatched: 2. CDR1 is SGHAT, CDR2 FQNNGV, per germline. DNA of the CDR3: TGTGCCAGCAGCTACGACAGGGGCACAGATACGCAGTATTTT. Encoded protein: CASSYDRGTDTQYF.

This chain uses TRBV30 with TRBJ1-5; the D gene is possibly TRBD1 (6 bases). The CDR3 extends over 14 amino acids. Trimming left V 3 bases short and J 3 bases short, with 12 bases between. Looked up from germline, CDR1 is GTSNPN and CDR2 is SVGIG (reference sequence). The CDR3 bases are TGTGCCTGGAGCATAGGGACACTCAATCAGCCCCAGCATTTT. Translated, it gives CAWSIGTLNQPQHF.

This chain connects TRBV9 to TRBJ1-2, with D possibly matching TRBD1 (5 bases). In germline, CDR1 is SGDLS, CDR2 YYNGEE. Trimming took 4 bases from V and 4 from J, leaving 17 bases between them. The CDR3 covers 15 residues. CDR3 region: CASSPPTDRVYGYTF. CDR3 coding DNA: TGTGCCAGCAGCCCACCTACCGACAGAGTCTATGGCTACACCTTC.

J is TRBJ2-7 and V is TRBV11-2, with D possibly matching TRBD1 (5 bases). The CDR3 is made up of 13 amino acids. CDR1 and CDR2 from the germline V gene are SGHAT and FQNNGV. V dropped 7 bases and J dropped 5 bases, with 15 bases sitting between them. The CDR3 spells CASTLRAGNEQYF. The CDR3 region has the DNA TGTGCCAGCACCCTAAGGGCAGGGAACGAGCAGTACTTC.

This chain uses TRBV9 with TRBJ2-7, with D unresolved. The CDR3 totals 14 residues. From germline, CDR1 is SGDLS and CDR2 YYNGEE. Trimming shortened V by 0 bases and J by 3 bases, and 10 bases separated the two germline ends. The CDR3 spells CASSVASLNYEQYF. CDR3 nucleotides: TGTGCCAGCAGCGTAGCGAGTTTGAACTACGAGCAGTACTTC.

This sequence joins TRBV7-9 and TRBJ1-5, with D hard to call. Trimming took 4 bases from V and 6 from J, leaving 7 bases between them. Germline assignment: CDR1 SEHNR and CDR2 FQNEAQ (reference sequence). The CDR3 loop spans 12 amino acids. The CDR3 region is CASSSPAQPQHF. For the CDR3, the DNA is TGTGCCAGCAGCTCCCCCGCTCAGCCCCAGCATTTT.

This chain connects TRBV18 to TRBJ2-1; no clear D. CDR3 length: 12 residues. The V end was cut by 5 bases, the J end by 4 bases, with 6 bases between. Looked up from germline, CDR1 is KGHSH and CDR2 is LQKENI. The CDR3 spells CASSGPYNEQFF. The CDR3 DNA follows: TGTGCCAGCTCAGGACCGTACAATGAGCAGTTCTTC. The full variable domain, with the rest looked up from reference TRBV18 and TRBJ2-1, is NAGVMQNPRHLVRRRGQEARLRCSPMKGHSHVYWYRQLPEEGLKFMVYLQKENIIDESGMPKERFSAEFPKEGPSILRIQQVVRGDSAAYFCASSGPYNEQFFGPGTRLTVL.

The rearrangement links TRBV2 to TRBJ1-3; D call uncertain. Germline V gene sequence: CDR1 SNHLY, CDR2 FYNNEI. The CDR3 has 19 residues. V lost 3 bases, J lost 1 base, and 22 bases lay in between. CDR3: CASSDAASGWRSSGNTIYF. CDR3 sequence (DNA): TGTGCCAGCAGTGATGCAGCCTCGGGGTGGCGATCGTCTGGAAACACCATATATTTT.

This chain joins TRBV28 and TRBJ2-7; D gene uncertain. CDR1 and CDR2 (germline): MDHEN, SYDVKM. The CDR3 runs 15 residues. Trimming took off 6 bases at V and 2 bases at J, with 17 bases between the two ends. This chain's CDR3 is CASRSTSYPTYEQYF. The CDR3 bases are TGTGCCAGCAGATCCACGTCCTACCCAACCTACGAGCAGTACTTC.

This rearrangement joins TRBV29-1 to TRBJ2-1, with unresolved D. Trimming shortened V by 6 bases and J by 8 bases, and 17 bases separated the two germline ends. Per germline, CDR1 SQVTM and CDR2 ANQGSEA. There are 13 residues in the CDR3. The CDR3 reads CSVRPRLGDEQFF. Here the CDR3 DNA reads TGCAGCGTGCGCCCCCGACTGGGCGATGAGCAGTTCTTC.

The chain uses TRBV20-1 and TRBJ2-7; D is perhaps TRBD2 (5 bases). V was pared by 1 base and J by 6 bases, with 7 bases between. From germline, CDR1 is DFQATT and CDR2 SNEGSKA (reference sequence). The CDR3 runs 11 residues. The CDR3 is CSARGAGEQYF. DNA of the CDR3: TGCAGTGCTAGAGGGGCGGGCGAGCAGTACTTC.

In this sample, this clone turned up once. V gene TRBV19 combines with J gene TRBJ2-5; tentative D call: TRBD2 (6 bases). CDR3 size: 12 residues. Looked up from germline, CDR1 is LNHDA and CDR2 is SQIVND (reference sequence). The V end lost 3 bases, the J end lost 7 bases, and 9 bases lay between the germline ends. The CDR3 coding sequence is TGTGCCAGTAGTATGGCGGGAAGGACCCAGTACTTC. The encoded protein is CASSMAGRTQYF. The full variable domain, in which reference TRBV19 and TRBJ2-5 provide the parts outside the CDR3, is DGGITQSPKYLFRKEGQNVTLSCEQNLNHDAMYWYRQDPGQGLRLIYYSQIVNDFQKGDIAEGYSVSREKKESFPLTVTSAQKNPTAFYLCASSMAGRTQYFGPGTRLLVL.

The V and J genes are TRBV19 and TRBJ1-5; D is possibly TRBD1 (5 bases). V lost 3 bases and J lost 6, with 15 bases in between. The CDR3 length is 15 residues. Germline values: CDR1 LNHDA, CDR2 SQIVND (reference sequence). The CDR3 here is CASSILSGFGQPQHF. The CDR3 DNA follows: TGTGCCAGTAGTATCTTATCAGGGTTCGGTCAGCCCCAGCATTTT. The complete variable domain, with remaining parts taken from reference TRBV19 and TRBJ1-5, reads DGGITQSPKYLFRKEGQNVTLSCEQNLNHDAMYWYRQDPGQGLRLIYYSQIVNDFQKGDIAEGYSVSREKKESFPLTVTSAQKNPTAFYLCASSILSGFGQPQHFGDGTRLSIL.

The chain recombines TRBV6-6 with TRBJ1-3; TRBD1 aligns across 8 bases. Germline assignment: CDR1 MNHNY and CDR2 SVGAGI (reference sequence). This CDR3 has 16 residues. V shed 6 bases and J 1 base; nucleotides not matched to a gene: 8. The CDR3 DNA is TGTGCCAGCAGACCTAACGACAGGGGTTCTGGAAACACCATATATTTT. As protein: CASRPNDRGSGNTIYF.

The chain joins TRBV20-1 to TRBJ1-5; 11 positions match TRBD1. V was clipped by 3 bases and J by 2 bases; unmatched bases: 3. Germline CDR1 DFQATT, CDR2 SNEGSKA (reference sequence). The CDR3 is 15 amino acids. The CDR3 DNA reads as TGCAGTGCTAGTGAGGGACAGGGGGGCAATCAGCCCCAGCATTTT. It yields the protein CSASEGQGGNQPQHF.

This clone appeared a single time. The rearrangement links TRBV11-2 to TRBJ2-3; D not certain. The V gene's germline CDR1 is SGHAT and CDR2 FQNNGV. Trimming pared 0 bases from V and 6 bases from J, leaving 10 bases between. The CDR3 covers 14 residues. The CDR3 DNA reads TGTGCCAGCAGCTTAGATTTCATGCGGGATACGCAGTATTTT. Amino acid sequence: CASSLDFMRDTQYF.